Following are 3 T cell receptor beta chains from one sample sequenced in a study of T cells after yellow fever vaccination (dated by TCRdb to between 2018 and 2021). Library preparation used 5' RACE. Sequencing took place on an Illumina HiSeq 2500. TCRdb ran its own pipeline on the public reads, namely fastp trimming at Q25 and MiXCR clone calling, and kept in-frame beta chains. All rows with the same CDR3 protein become a single entry with the most common DNA and genes. Present in this sample are 200,000 to 300,000 distinct CDR3 sequences, approximately 13% of which were seen just once. Less than 0.55% of the sample comes from the top ten. What this sample's treatment or condition label stands for: live attenuated yellow fever vaccine strain. The material sequenced was CD4+ T cells sorted from PBMCs, taken 45 days after the yellow fever booster vaccination. All receptors derive from a man between 25 and 39 years old who received the YFV17D yellow fever vaccine.

This clonotype has at least ten counts. The chain is built from TRBV11-2 and TRBJ1-6; D is undetermined. The CDR3 has 13 residues. In germline, CDR1 is SGHAT, CDR2 FQNNGV. Trimming cost V 5 bases and J 7 bases, with 9 bases left between them. This CDR3 reads CASSHEPNSPLHF. CDR3 nucleotides: TGTGCCAGCAGCCACGAACCGAATTCACCCCTCCACTTT.

V gene TRBV5-1 combines with J gene TRBJ2-7, with 11 bases aligning to TRBD2. Trimming took 4 bases from V and 2 from J; bases not matched to a gene: 11. CDR3 length equals 17 residues. Germline V gene lookup returns CDR1 SGHRS and CDR2 YFSETQ. The CDR3 here is CASSPGTSGTWTYEQYF. In DNA form, the CDR3 reads TGCGCCAGCAGCCCAGGGACTAGCGGAACGTGGACCTACGAGCAGTACTTC.

The chain couples TRBV15 to TRBJ2-7; 9 bases map to TRBD1. Trimming removed 0 bases from V and 2 bases from J; junction bases left unmatched: 14. The length of the CDR3 is 19 residues. Germline V CDR1 and CDR2: LNHNV, YYDKDF (reference sequence). The CDR3 DNA is TGTGCCACCAGCAGAGATAGGGACAGGGCCAAGAGTCGGACCTACGAGCAGTACTTC. Protein sequence: CATSRDRDRAKSRTYEQYF.